This T cell receptor beta chain was identified during a study of cytomegalovirus exposure and HLA in healthy donors. The germline V gene encodes CDR1 SQVTM and CDR2 ANQGSEA. There are 14 residues in the CDR3. V was shortened by 4 bases and J by 3 bases, with 12 bases between the two germline ends. The PCR contained 60 Vbeta and 13 Jbeta primers. Sequencing was performed with immunoSEQ multiplex PCR; in TCRdb, only in-frame clones are kept and a portion is missing. The sample lists about 160,000 clones, 70% to 80% seen once, with around 4% in the top ten. This clone was detected only a few times. The sample taken for sequencing was PBMCs. This sequence joins TRBV29-1 and TRBJ1-4; maybe TRBD1 (5 bases). The clonotype was recovered from a man between 35 and 55 years old in good health and CMV-seronegative. The CDR3 nucleotides are TGCAGCGTTGGGGACGGGGGTTCTAATGAAAAACTGTTTTTT. Encoded protein: CSVGDGGSNEKLFF. Using reference TRBV29-1 and TRBJ1-4 for the parts outside the CDR3, the full variable domain is SAVISQKPSRDICQRGTSLTIQCQVDSQVTMMFWYRQQPGQSLTLIATANQGSEATYESGFVIDKFPISRPNLTFSTLTVSNMSPEDSSIYLCSVGDGGSNEKLFFGSGTQLSVL.